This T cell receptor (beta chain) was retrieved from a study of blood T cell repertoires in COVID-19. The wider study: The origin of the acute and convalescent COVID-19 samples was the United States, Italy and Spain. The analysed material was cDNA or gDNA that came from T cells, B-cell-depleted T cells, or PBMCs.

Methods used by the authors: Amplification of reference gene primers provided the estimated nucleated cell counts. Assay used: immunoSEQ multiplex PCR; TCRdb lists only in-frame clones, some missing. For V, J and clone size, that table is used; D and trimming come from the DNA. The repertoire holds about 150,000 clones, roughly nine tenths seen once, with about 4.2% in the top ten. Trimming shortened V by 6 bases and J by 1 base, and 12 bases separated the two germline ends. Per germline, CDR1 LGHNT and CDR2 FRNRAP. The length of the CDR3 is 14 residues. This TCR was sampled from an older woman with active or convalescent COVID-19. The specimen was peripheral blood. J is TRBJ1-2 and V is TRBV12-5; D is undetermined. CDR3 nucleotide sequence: TGTGCTAGTGGAATGGGGAGTGGTAACTATGGCTACACCTTC. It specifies CASGMGSGNYGYTF. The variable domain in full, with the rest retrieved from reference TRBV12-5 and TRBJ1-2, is DARVTQTPRHKVTEMGQEVTMRCQPILGHNTVFWYRQTMMQGLELLAYFRNRAPLDDSGMPKDRFSAEMPDATLATLKIQPSEPRDSAVYFCASGMGSGNYGYTFGSGTRLTVV.